A selection of T cell receptor beta chains follows, all from one sample in a study of blood T cell repertoires in COVID-19. Profiling relied on immunoSEQ multiplex PCR, and the TCRdb table lists in-frame clones only, not all of them. The sample lists some 200,000 clones, more than 80% occurring once. Sequenced sample: PBMCs or T cells enriched from blood (not recorded which). The receptors here all came from a man aged 35-49 years who had recovered from COVID-19. Both conserved end residues are part of each CDR3.

j_call	cdr3_length	v_call	cdr3_aa
TRBJ1-1	15	TRBV3-1/TRBV3-2	CASSHTGQGGTEAFF
TRBJ1-5	15	TRBV6-2/TRBV6-3	CASSYHSGQAPPSHF
TRBJ1-1	13	TRBV19	CASNGHPDTEAFF
TRBJ1-6	14	TRBV12-5	CASALGGMDSPLHF
TRBJ2-1	17	TRBV9	CASSIRLGLSSYNEQFF
TRBJ1-2	11	TRBV20-1	CSARAQVSHTF
TRBJ2-1	15	TRBV28	CASKRPGLAGLEQFF
TRBJ1-2	14	TRBV30	CAWGAGGSNYGYTF
TRBJ2-1	11	TRBV7-8	CASSPLDEQFF
TRBJ1-1	12	TRBV5-1	CASSHQGGEAFF
TRBJ2-1	18	TRBV7-9	CASSGNRDRALSYNEQFF
TRBJ1-1	13	TRBV7-2	CASSLHRDSEAFF
TRBJ1-1	10	TRBV6-5	CASGRGEAFF
TRBJ2-5	17	TRBV15	CATSSPLVMRTQETQYF
TRBJ2-1	14	TRBV4-1	CASRGVAGHNEQFF
TRBJ1-1	11	TRBV19	CATSRNTEAFF
TRBJ2-3	14	TRBV5-1	CASSLGQGVHTQYF
TRBJ2-1	14	TRBV6-2/TRBV6-3	CASSSGLRDNEQFF
TRBJ2-5	15	TRBV5-8	CASSSRTGGIETQYF
TRBJ1-2	14	TRBV18	CASSLKEGPYGYTF
TRBJ1-2	13	TRBV29-1	CSPRDRPFYGYTF
TRBJ1-1	11	TRBV2	CASRLWEEAFF
TRBJ2-4	18	TRBV14	CASSQSAGRGQGKNIQYF
TRBJ2-7	13	TRBV5-1	CASSSAGGREQYF